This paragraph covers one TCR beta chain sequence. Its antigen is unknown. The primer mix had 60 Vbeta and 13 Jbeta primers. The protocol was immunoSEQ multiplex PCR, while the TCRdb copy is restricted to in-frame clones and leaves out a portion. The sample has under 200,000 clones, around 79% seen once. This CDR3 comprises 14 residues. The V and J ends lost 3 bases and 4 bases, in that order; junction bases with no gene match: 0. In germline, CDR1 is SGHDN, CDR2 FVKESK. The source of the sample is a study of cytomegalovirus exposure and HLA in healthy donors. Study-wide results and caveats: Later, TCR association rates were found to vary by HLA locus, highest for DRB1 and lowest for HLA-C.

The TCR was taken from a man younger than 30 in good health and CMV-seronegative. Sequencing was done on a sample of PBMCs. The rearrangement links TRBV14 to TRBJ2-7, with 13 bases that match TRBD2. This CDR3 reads CASSQGLAGYEQYF. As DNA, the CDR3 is TGTGCCAGCAGCCAGGGACTAGCGGGGTACGAGCAGTACTTC.